Listed here are 27 T cell receptor beta chains from one sample, sequenced in a study of cytomegalovirus exposure and HLA in healthy donors. PCR amplification relied on 60 Vbeta primers (plus 13 Jbeta primers). Repertoires were generated with immunoSEQ multiplex PCR, while TCRdb's copy carries only in-frame clones and drops some. Here the sample spans fewer than 110,000 clones, around 79% being singletons. The sample comprised PBMCs. The receptors here all came from a man between 45 and 60 years old in good health and CMV-seropositive.

The genes are TRBV18 and TRBJ2-7, with 11 bases aligning to TRBD2. Losses at the gene ends were 3 bases for V and 6 bases for J; bases not matched to a gene: 4. The CDR3 extends over 14 amino acids. CDR1 and CDR2 from the germline V gene are KGHSH and LQKENI. The DNA of the CDR3 is TGTGCCAGCTCACCCACCGGGACTAGCGGCGAGCAGTACTTC. Its protein product is CASSPTGTSGEQYF.

V usage is TRBV28 and J usage is TRBJ2-7; D remains ambiguous. Between the trimmed V and J ends, which lost 6 bases and 0 bases, there was a span of 6 bases. This CDR3 region has 12 residues. Germline V CDR1 and CDR2: MDHEN, SYDVKM. The chain's CDR3 is CASRANSYEQYF. DNA for the CDR3: TGTGCCAGCAGGGCCAACTCCTACGAGCAGTACTTC.

The V and J genes are TRBV11-2 and TRBJ2-5, with D possibly being TRBD1 (6 bases). With 0 bases removed from V and 5 bases from J, the gap between germline ends came to 13 bases. Germline V CDR1 and CDR2: SGHAT, FQNNGV. CDR3 length: 15 residues. DNA of the CDR3: TGTGCCAGCAGCTTAGATGGGGGCGCGGGCGAGACCCAGTACTTC. This codes for CASSLDGGAGETQYF.

The chain combines TRBV30 with TRBJ2-7; TRBD2 agrees at 7 bases. Trimming cost V 0 bases and J 3 bases; bases outside gene matches: 2. CDR1 and CDR2 from the germline V gene are GTSNPN and SVGIG (reference sequence). This CDR3 has 13 residues. The CDR3: CAWSVSGYYEQYF. The CDR3 DNA reads as TGTGCCTGGAGTGTTAGCGGGTACTACGAGCAGTACTTC.

The genes are TRBV10-3 and TRBJ2-7; 8 bases fit TRBD1. This CDR3 region has 14 residues. From germline, CDR1 is ENHRY and CDR2 SYGVKD. With 6 bases clipped from V and 7 bases from J, the junction kept 11 bases outside the gene matches. CDR3 DNA sequence: TGTGCCATCAGAGGACAGGGAATTGGCGGGGAGCAGTACTTC. Its translation is CAIRGQGIGGEQYF.

This sequence joins TRBV28 and TRBJ1-1, with 7 bases aligning to TRBD1. V gave up 6 bases and J gave up 1 base; unmatched junction bases: 11. This CDR3 comprises 16 residues. CDR1 and CDR2 from the germline V gene are MDHEN and SYDVKM. The CDR3 bases are TGTGCCAGCAGAGATTACAGGGGCCCTTCGAACACTGAAGCTTTCTTT. Amino acids: CASRDYRGPSNTEAFF. Full variable domain (outside the CDR3, taken from reference TRBV28 and TRBJ1-1): DVKVTQSSRYLVKRTGEKVFLECVQDMDHENMFWYRQDPGLGLRLIYFSYDVKMKEKGDIPEGYSVSREKKERFSLILESASTNQTSMYLCASRDYRGPSNTEAFFGQGTRLTVV.

The V call is TRBV6-5, the J call TRBJ1-2; 8 bases line up with TRBD1. The germline V gene encodes CDR1 MNHEY and CDR2 SVGAGI. This CDR3 contains 14 residues. The trim removed 5 bases at V and 8 bases at J, leaving 10 bases unmatched. DNA of the CDR3: TGTGCCAGCAGTCCCGACAGGGGCCCTCGGGGCTACACCTTC. Translated, it gives CASSPDRGPRGYTF.

The chain combines TRBV5-8 with TRBJ2-7; no reliable D call. The CDR3 has 11 residues. V lost 2 bases and J lost 6, with 6 bases in between. CDR1 and CDR2 (germline): SGHTS, YDEGEE. CDR3 loop: CASSFFLEQYF. The CDR3, as DNA: TGTGCCAGCAGCTTTTTTCTCGAGCAGTACTTC.

The chain is built from TRBV21-1 and TRBJ2-7; TRBD1, the table's D call, lacks a check against the DNA. TRBV21-1 is described as a pseudogene. The CDR3 covers 16 residues. This CDR3 reads CASSKPDDSSTYEQYF. Written as DNA, the CDR3 is TGTGCCAGCAGCAAACCGGACGACAGTAGCACCTACGAGCAGTACTTC.

The V call is TRBV27, the J call TRBJ2-3; tentative D call: TRBD1 (6 bases). The J call may be in error: the DNA end matches TRBJ1-1 better. CDR1 MNHEY and CDR2 SMNVEV come from the germline V gene (reference sequence). This CDR3 is built from 11 residues. This chain's CDR3 is CASADGTQAFF. CDR3 DNA sequence: TGTGCCAGCGCAGACGGGACACAAGCTTTCTTT.

The chain carries TRBV27 and TRBJ2-7; TRBD1 matches 8 bases. The CDR3 extends over 15 amino acids. Germline CDR1 is MNHEY and CDR2 is SMNVEV (reference sequence). Trimming cost V 5 bases and J 3 bases; bases outside gene matches: 9. The chain's CDR3 is CASSPIGTGFYEQYF. CDR3 bases: TGTGCCAGCAGTCCGATCGGGACAGGTTTCTACGAGCAGTACTTC.

V usage is TRBV4-3 and J usage is TRBJ1-2; D not certain. Per the germline V gene, CDR1 is LGHNA and CDR2 is YSLEER. This CDR3 comprises 17 residues. The V end lost 0 bases, the J end lost 4 bases, and 18 bases lay between the germline ends. This CDR3 reads CASSQEGTVTSIYGYTF. In DNA form, the CDR3 reads TGCGCCAGCAGCCAAGAAGGAACAGTAACCTCGATCTATGGCTACACCTTC.

The rearrangement uses TRBV27 and TRBJ2-7, with D perhaps matching TRBD1 (5 bases). The germline V gene encodes CDR1 MNHEY and CDR2 SMNVEV (reference sequence). The V end was cut by 5 bases, the J end by 1 base, with 18 bases between. The CDR3 totals 16 residues. The CDR3 DNA reads TGTGCCAGCAGTCCGCTGATGATGGGGCGATCCTACGAGCAGTACTTC. Protein sequence: CASSPLMMGRSYEQYF.

This chain uses TRBV6-1 with TRBJ2-4; 7 nucleotides match TRBD1. CDR3 length: 15 amino acids. The germline V gene encodes CDR1 MNHNS and CDR2 SASEGT. Trimming at V came to 6 bases and at J to 7 bases, leaving 12 bases not matched to a gene. CDR3 sequence: CASSDTWDSVNIQYF. Here the CDR3 DNA reads TGTGCCAGCAGCGACACCTGGGACAGCGTCAACATTCAGTACTTC.

Turning to this clone: Mismatch with germline at one junction end may stem from a read error. The chain combines TRBV7-9 with TRBJ1-5; no firm D call. CDR1 is SEHNR, CDR2 FQNEAQ, per germline (reference sequence). This CDR3 has 12 amino acids. The CDR3 DNA reads TGTTCCAGCAGCTTAGAAGGCCGCGGAAAGCATTTT. Its translation is CSSSLEGRGKHF.

The chain couples TRBV27 to TRBJ1-3; D gene unclear. V was clipped by 3 bases and J by 0 bases, with 9 bases between them. The germline gives CDR1 MNHEY, CDR2 SMNVEV (reference sequence). There are 15 residues in the CDR3. Written as DNA, the CDR3 is TGTGCCAGCAGTTTGTTTCCGAGCTCTGGAAACACCATATATTTT. The encoded protein is CASSLFPSSGNTIYF.

This chain connects TRBV5-1 to TRBJ2-6; D perhaps matches TRBD1 (6 bases). Germline V gene data show CDR1 as SGHRS and CDR2 as YFSETQ. This CDR3 has 15 amino acids. Trimming cost V 2 bases and J 4 bases, with 10 bases left between them. The CDR3 DNA reads as TGCGCCAGCAGCTTACAGGGTGACGGGGCCAACGTCCTGACTTTC. Its protein product is CASSLQGDGANVLTF. Full variable domain (remainder filled in from reference TRBV5-1 and TRBJ2-6): KAGVTQTPRYLIKTRGQQVTLSCSPISGHRSVSWYQQTPGQGLQFLFEYFSETQRNKGNFPGRFSGRQFSNSRSEMNVSTLELGDSALYLCASSLQGDGANVLTFGAGSRLTVL.

The rearrangement uses TRBV5-1 and TRBJ2-1; D gene uncertain. V lost 0 bases and J 6 bases, leaving 7 bases between the germline ends. CDR3 length: 13 residues. Germline CDR1 is SGHRS and CDR2 is YFSETQ. The CDR3 region is CASSLEARNEQFF. CDR3 bases: TGCGCCAGCAGCTTGGAAGCACGCAATGAGCAGTTCTTC.

The chain is built from TRBV10-3 and TRBJ2-1; 11 bases line up with TRBD2. V shed 10 bases and J 4 bases; nucleotides not matched to a gene: 18. This CDR3 comprises 18 residues. CDR1 ENHRY and CDR2 SYGVKD come from the germline V gene. CDR3 amino acids: CATKPRQTGTSGYNEQFF. The CDR3 region has the DNA TGTGCCACCAAGCCGCGGCAAACCGGGACTAGCGGATACAATGAGCAGTTCTTC.

The rearrangement joins TRBV6-1 to TRBJ2-1, with D possibly being TRBD1 (5 bases). Germline CDR1 reads MNHNS; CDR2 reads SASEGT. Trimming cost V 8 bases and J 6 bases, with 17 bases left between them. The CDR3 spans 14 residues. The CDR3 region has the DNA TGTGCCAGCCTCCAGGGCCCTATGCGCAATGAGCAGTTCTTC. It codes for CASLQGPMRNEQFF.

This clone appeared a single time. The CDR3 here is CASSESTVTGLKTQYF. The CDR3 bases are TGCGCCAGCAGTGAGTCGACTGTGACAGGGCTGAAGACCCAGTACTTC. This rearrangement joins TRBV10-2 to TRBJ2-5, with TRBD1 identical over 7 bases. The V and J ends lost 0 bases and 6 bases, in that order; junction bases with no gene match: 10. Germline V gene lookup returns CDR1 WSHSY and CDR2 SAAADI. This CDR3 contains 16 residues.

The V gene is TRBV19, the J gene TRBJ2-5, with 9 bases matching TRBD1. Germline V CDR1 and CDR2: LNHDA, SQIVND (reference sequence). The CDR3 sequence is 15 residues long. V lost 5 bases to trimming and J lost 3 bases; unmatched junction nucleotides: 7. CDR3 protein: CASSGHGQGKETQYF. The CDR3 coding sequence is TGTGCCAGTAGTGGGCACGGACAGGGGAAAGAGACCCAGTACTTC. The full variable domain, completed using reference TRBV19 and TRBJ2-5, is DGGITQSPKYLFRKEGQNVTLSCEQNLNHDAMYWYRQDPGQGLRLIYYSQIVNDFQKGDIAEGYSVSREKKESFPLTVTSAQKNPTAFYLCASSGHGQGKETQYFGPGTRLLVL.

Only a few counts were recorded for this clone. The chain is built from TRBV6-5 and TRBJ2-3, with 9 bases matching TRBD1. V trimming: 0 bases; J trimming: 6 bases; junction bases outside the gene matches: 7. Per germline, CDR1 MNHEY and CDR2 SVGAGI. The CDR3 has 16 amino acids. The CDR3 region is CASSYSLGQGSDTQYF. CDR3 in DNA: TGTGCCAGCAGTTACTCGTTAGGACAGGGGTCCGATACGCAGTATTTT.

The chain is built from TRBV5-4 and TRBJ2-2; D is possibly TRBD1 (7 bases). CDR3 length: 15 amino acids. Per the germline V gene, CDR1 is SGHNT and CDR2 is YYREEE (reference sequence). V shed 5 bases and J shed 2 bases, with 13 bases lying between them. The CDR3 protein is CASRIQGGNTGELFF. CDR3 coding DNA: TGTGCCAGCAGGATCCAGGGGGGCAACACCGGGGAGCTGTTTTTT.

This sequence joins TRBV7-2 and TRBJ2-7, with D possibly matching TRBD1 (6 bases). Germline V gene data show CDR1 as SGHTA and CDR2 as FQGNSA. The CDR3 is 14 residues long. Trimming cost V 4 bases and J 3 bases, with 13 bases left between them. The CDR3 DNA follows: TGTGCCAGCAGCTCCCAACAGGACAGCTACGAGCAGTACTTC. Translating gives CASSSQQDSYEQYF.

The chain joins TRBV2 to TRBJ1-2, with 9 nucleotides matching TRBD1. Germline CDR1 and CDR2: SNHLY and FYNNEI. The CDR3 extends over 13 amino acids. V lost 6 bases and J lost 8; bases outside the gene matches: 7. The CDR3 sequence: CASRGDRAGGYTF. The CDR3, as DNA: TGTGCCAGCAGGGGGGACAGGGCGGGGGGCTACACCTTC.

The chain combines TRBV5-1 with TRBJ2-7; D is possibly TRBD1 (6 bases). V was cut by 4 bases and J by 2 bases, with 10 bases left in between. Per germline, CDR1 SGHRS and CDR2 YFSETQ. The CDR3 loop spans 13 amino acids. The CDR3 spells CASSTTGTYEQYF. The CDR3 nucleotides are TGCGCCAGCAGCACCACAGGGACCTACGAGCAGTACTTC.